Below, 29 T cell receptor beta chains from the same sample are listed, as sequenced in a study of blood T cell repertoires in COVID-19. The assay was immunoSEQ multiplex PCR, and TCRdb's table has in-frame clones only and misses some. The data hold 150,000 to 180,000 clones, with about 80% observed a single time. What was sequenced was peripheral blood. The receptors shown here come from a woman aged 55 to 70 with acute or convalescent COVID-19.

As to this clone: Its ends do not fully match the called genes, so a read error is possible. The J gene is TRBJ2-1, the V gene TRBV5-5; D remains ambiguous. CDR1 is SGHKS and CDR2 is YYEKEE in the germline V gene (reference sequence). This CDR3 contains 14 residues. CDR3 region: CASTLGISNNEQFF. CDR3 bases: TGTGCCAGCACCTTGGGGATTAGCAACAATGAGCAGTTCTTC.

The V gene is TRBV6-6, the J gene TRBJ1-4; 10 bases are a match to TRBD1. CDR1 MNHNY and CDR2 SVGAGI come from the germline V gene (reference sequence). The CDR3 contains 16 residues. V lost 7 bases, J lost 8 bases, and 13 bases stayed unmatched. CDR3 coding DNA: TGTGCCAGCACTCGTACAGGACAGGGGGTAGGGGAAAAACTGTTTTTT. Protein: CASTRTGQGVGEKLFF.

This chain connects TRBV9 to TRBJ1-1, with D possibly being TRBD1 (6 bases). The CDR3 is made up of 14 amino acids. Germline V CDR1 and CDR2: SGDLS, YYNGEE. V lost 4 bases to trimming and J lost 10 bases, with 20 bases between them. CDR3 amino acids: CASSTQTGMDRAFF. As DNA, the CDR3 is TGTGCCAGCAGCACACAGACAGGAATGGATCGAGCTTTCTTT. Looking up the rest from reference TRBV9 and TRBJ1-1 gives the full variable domain: DSGVTQTPKHLITATGQRVTLRCSPRSGDLSVYWYQQSLDQGLQFLIQYYNGEERAKGNILERFSAQQFPDLHSELNLSSLELGDSALYFCASSTQTGMDRAFFGQGTRLTVV.

The CDR3 nucleotides are TGTGCCAGCAGCGTATTGACAGGGCAAGGTAGTGGCTACACCTTC. Protein sequence: CASSVLTGQGSGYTF. The chain recombines TRBV9 with TRBJ1-2, with 7 bases aligning to TRBD1. In germline, CDR1 is SGDLS, CDR2 YYNGEE. V shed 1 base, J shed 7 bases, and the junction held 10 bases outside the gene matches. The CDR3 runs to 15 residues.

This chain joins TRBV12-3 or TRBV12-4 and TRBJ1-2, with D hard to call. This CDR3 has 13 amino acids. The germline V and J ends were trimmed by 4 bases and 7 bases, with 13 bases remaining between them. The CDR3 DNA reads TGTGCCAGCAGTTCGGAACTAAGAAGTGGCTACACCTTC. It is translated as CASSSELRSGYTF.

CDR3 DNA: TGTGCCACCAGCAGAGTGACAGGGATCACCGGGGAGCTGTTTTTT. Translated: CATSRVTGITGELFF. J is TRBJ2-2 and V is TRBV15; 7 nucleotides align to TRBD1. The CDR3 is 15 amino acids. V lost 1 base, J lost 4 bases, and 3 bases stayed unmatched. Germline-derived CDR1 and CDR2 are LNHNV and YYDKDF (reference sequence).

V and J are TRBV7-9 and TRBJ2-7; D possibly corresponds to TRBD1 (6 bases). The CDR3 runs to 14 residues. The germline gives CDR1 SEHNR, CDR2 FQNEAQ (reference sequence). V was clipped by 4 bases and J by 0 bases, with 10 bases between them. The CDR3 sequence is CASSSTGSSYEQYF. The CDR3 DNA is TGTGCCAGCAGCTCTACAGGGAGCTCCTACGAGCAGTACTTC.

Comment on this clone: Other DNA sequences in the same sample also yield this CDR3. The V call is TRBV10-1, the J call TRBJ1-1; TRBD1 is a possible D gene (5 bases). Trimming left V 3 bases short and J 5 bases short, with 10 bases between. The CDR3 has 13 residues. Per the germline V gene, CDR1 is WNHNN and CDR2 is SYGVQD (reference sequence). The DNA of the CDR3 is TGCGCCAGCAGTGAAGGGAGGGGTACTGAAGCTTTCTTT. It translates to CASSEGRGTEAFF.

The rearrangement uses TRBV7-9 and TRBJ1-1; no clear D gene. The CDR3 contains 14 residues. Trimming took 5 bases from V and 6 from J, leaving 16 bases between them. From germline, CDR1 is SEHNR and CDR2 FQNEAQ (reference sequence). The CDR3 coding sequence is TGTGCCAGCAGCCCCTCGCACGGAGTCCCTGAAGCTTTCTTT. Its protein is CASSPSHGVPEAFF.

This clone appeared once. The sample holds other DNA sequences that translate to the same CDR3. The chain uses TRBV2 and TRBJ1-5, with 10 bases identical to TRBD1. The germline CDR1 and CDR2 sequences are SNHLY and FYNNEI. The CDR3 is made up of 14 amino acids. V lost 4 bases, J lost 4 bases, and 1 base stayed unmatched. The CDR3 region is CASSGTGGNQPQHF. CDR3 coding DNA: TGTGCCAGCAGTGGGACAGGGGGGAATCAGCCCCAGCATTTT. The variable domain in full, completed from reference TRBV2 and TRBJ1-5, reads EPEVTQTPSHQVTQMGQEVILRCVPISNHLYFYWYRQILGQKVEFLVSFYNNEISEKSEIFDDQFSVERPDGSNFTLKIRSTKLEDSAMYFCASSGTGGNQPQHFGDGTRLSIL.

This clone was counted a single time. V is TRBV6-5 and J is TRBJ2-7; perhaps TRBD1 as D (5 bases). The germline gives CDR1 MNHEY, CDR2 SVGAGI. Between the trimmed V and J ends, which lost 7 bases and 7 bases, there was a span of 11 bases. The CDR3 has 11 residues. DNA of the CDR3: TGTGCCAGCACTTTACACAGGGAGCAGTACTTC. Translating it yields CASTLHREQYF.

The rearrangement uses TRBV28 and TRBJ1-1; D uncertain. This CDR3 has 14 amino acids. The ends were cut back, 5 bases at V and 1 base at J, with 11 bases in the middle. Germline assignment: CDR1 MDHEN and CDR2 SYDVKM. Here the CDR3 DNA reads TGTGCCAGCAGTAGGGTTGCGGGGAACACTGAAGCTTTCTTT. Amino acids: CASSRVAGNTEAFF.

Only a few counts were recorded for this clone. V usage is TRBV11-2 and J usage is TRBJ1-6, with 8 bases matching TRBD1. The CDR3 extends over 17 amino acids. Germline V lookup: CDR1 SGHAT, CDR2 FQNNGV. V shed 5 bases and J 5 bases; nucleotides not matched to a gene: 11. The CDR3 DNA follows: TGTGCCAGCAGCGTATCAGGGGGCGCCTTTCATAATTCACCCCTCCACTTT. This encodes CASSVSGGAFHNSPLHF.

The chain carries TRBV3-1 (or the pseudogene TRBV3-2) and TRBJ1-4; 10 nucleotides align to TRBD1. This CDR3 spans 14 amino acids. The V gene's germline CDR1 is LGHDT and CDR2 YNNKEL (reference sequence). V lost 3 bases and J lost 8; bases outside the gene matches: 3. CDR3 nucleotides: TGTGCCAGCAGCCAGGACAGGGGGAGGGAAAAACTGTTTTTT. It is translated as CASSQDRGREKLFF.

The chain joins TRBV6-1 to TRBJ2-1, with 9 bases fitting TRBD2. J gave up 7 bases and V 3 bases, and 13 bases lay outside the gene matches. Germline values: CDR1 MNHNS, CDR2 SASEGT. The CDR3 spans 17 residues. The CDR3 coding sequence is TGTGCCAGCAGTGAGGCCCTCGGGGCGGGGGGGCAAAATGAGCAGTTCTTC. Protein sequence: CASSEALGAGGQNEQFF.

The rearrangement uses TRBV28 and TRBJ1-1; 8 bases align to TRBD1. The trim removed 7 bases at V and 5 bases at J, leaving 9 bases unmatched. CDR3 size: 14 residues. Germline V gene data show CDR1 as MDHEN and CDR2 as SYDVKM. CDR3 loop: CASTSGQGATEAFF. The CDR3 DNA reads TGTGCCAGCACCTCGGGTCAGGGGGCTACTGAAGCTTTCTTT.

The gene calls are TRBV19 and TRBJ1-5, with TRBD1 identical over 7 bases. Germline values: CDR1 LNHDA, CDR2 SQIVND (reference sequence). With V trimmed by 6 bases and J by 5 bases, 7 bases remained unmatched. CDR3 length: 14 residues. CDR3 sequence (DNA): TGTGCCAGTAGGGCCCGGACAGGCCATCAGCCCCAGCATTTT. This translates into CASRARTGHQPQHF.

This chain links TRBV2 with TRBJ2-5, with D possibly being TRBD1 (7 bases). V was clipped by 8 bases and J by 2 bases, with 15 bases between them. This CDR3 comprises 14 residues. CDR1 SNHLY and CDR2 FYNNEI come from the germline V gene. The CDR3 sequence is CASGGTALQETQYF. CDR3 coding DNA: TGTGCCAGCGGGGGGACAGCGTTGCAAGAGACCCAGTACTTC.

The chain's CDR3 is CASSLQSSGGLLTGELFF. In DNA form, the CDR3 reads TGTGCCAGCAGCTTACAGTCTAGCGGGGGCCTCCTCACCGGGGAGCTGTTTTTT. The gene calls are TRBV7-9 and TRBJ2-2, with TRBD2 identical over 10 bases. The germline V gene has CDR1 SEHNR and CDR2 FQNEAQ (reference sequence). After removal of 2 bases from V and 4 bases from J, the junction contained 10 bases not matched to a gene. The CDR3 is 18 residues long.

The count of this clone is one. The chain joins TRBV9 to TRBJ1-2, with 11 positions matching TRBD1. The CDR3 spans 14 residues. Unmatched junction bases numbered 6, after V lost 3 bases and J lost 8 bases. The germline V gene encodes CDR1 SGDLS and CDR2 YYNGEE. The DNA for the CDR3 is TGTGCCAGCAGCGGCGGAGGACAGGGGGCAGGCTACACCTTC. Its protein product is CASSGGGQGAGYTF.

In this sample, this clone turned up once. The chain is built from TRBV18 and TRBJ1-2; D perhaps matches TRBD1 (5 bases). There are 17 residues in the CDR3. V was clipped by 1 base and J by 7 bases, with 22 bases between them. In germline, CDR1 is KGHSH, CDR2 LQKENI. In nucleotides, the CDR3 is TGTGCCAGCTCACCACTGGGACTCCGGGGATCGGATCTTGGCTACACCTTC. Translation: CASSPLGLRGSDLGYTF.

This sequence joins TRBV7-2 and TRBJ1-2; 8 bases map to TRBD1. CDR3 length: 15 amino acids. The germline gives CDR1 SGHTA, CDR2 FQGNSA. J lost 0 bases, V lost 8 bases, and 8 bases had no gene match. The CDR3 here is CASDLMGQANYGYTF. The DNA for the CDR3 is TGTGCCAGCGACCTAATGGGACAGGCTAACTATGGCTACACCTTC.

This chain links TRBV25-1 with TRBJ1-2, with 7 bases lining up with TRBD1. Trimming cost V 8 bases and J 7 bases; bases outside gene matches: 10. Germline V gene sequence: CDR1 MGHDK, CDR2 SYGVNS. The CDR3 spans 13 residues. CDR3 loop: CASRDRAISGYTF. The CDR3 DNA is TGTGCCAGCCGCGACAGGGCAATAAGTGGCTACACCTTC.

Concerning this clone itself: One junction end does not reproduce the germline sequence, and a read error may be involved. This rearrangement joins TRBV7-7 to TRBJ2-3, with D maybe TRBD1 (6 bases). In germline, CDR1 is SSHAT, CDR2 FNYEAQ (reference sequence). This CDR3 spans 13 amino acids. The CDR3 reads CASSQRQVDTQYF. CDR3 nucleotides: TGTGCTAGCAGCCAGAGACAGGTAGATACGCAGTATTTT.

The count of this clone is one. The V gene is TRBV7-6, the J gene TRBJ2-1; 8 bases are shared with TRBD1. In germline, CDR1 is SGHVS, CDR2 FNYEAQ. The V gene end was trimmed by 1 base and the J gene end by 0 bases; junction bases not matched to a gene: 8. CDR3 size: 18 residues. CDR3 protein: CASSLGGTGLSSYNEQFF. CDR3 DNA sequence: TGTGCCAGCAGCTTAGGGGGGACAGGACTGAGCTCCTACAATGAGCAGTTCTTC.

This clone came up once. The chain combines TRBV5-1 with TRBJ1-2; D unclear. The CDR3 loop spans 15 amino acids. V was trimmed by 4 bases and J by 0 bases, leaving 13 bases between them. Germline values: CDR1 SGHRS, CDR2 YFSETQ. The CDR3 DNA is TGCGCCAGCAGCCCTGGCGGGCAGACTAACTATGGCTACACCTTC. Translated: CASSPGGQTNYGYTF.

The count of this clone is one. J is TRBJ1-5 and V is TRBV10-2, with a possible D match to TRBD1 (6 bases). Looked up from germline, CDR1 is WSHSY and CDR2 is SAAADI. The V end was cut by 9 bases, the J end by 0 bases, with 18 bases between. The CDR3 covers 16 residues. The CDR3 DNA follows: TGCGCCAGTAAATTGGACAGCGTCTATAGCAATCAGCCCCAGCATTTT. Its translation: CASKLDSVYSNQPQHF.

This rearrangement joins TRBV27 to TRBJ1-5, with no clear D. Germline V CDR1 and CDR2: MNHEY, SMNVEV (reference sequence). V lost 6 bases and J 4 bases, leaving 7 bases between the germline ends. The CDR3 length is 12 residues. The chain's CDR3 is CASSGGNQPQHF. As DNA, the CDR3 is TGTGCCAGCAGCGGAGGTAATCAGCCCCAGCATTTT.

J is TRBJ1-5 and V is TRBV6-1; possibly TRBD1 for D (5 bases). The CDR3 consists of 14 residues. The V gene's germline CDR1 is MNHNS and CDR2 SASEGT. V was clipped by 2 bases and J by 6 bases, with 11 bases between them. CDR3 in DNA: TGTGCCAGCAGTGAACAGGGATCGGGTCAGCCCCAGCATTTT. Its protein product is CASSEQGSGQPQHF.